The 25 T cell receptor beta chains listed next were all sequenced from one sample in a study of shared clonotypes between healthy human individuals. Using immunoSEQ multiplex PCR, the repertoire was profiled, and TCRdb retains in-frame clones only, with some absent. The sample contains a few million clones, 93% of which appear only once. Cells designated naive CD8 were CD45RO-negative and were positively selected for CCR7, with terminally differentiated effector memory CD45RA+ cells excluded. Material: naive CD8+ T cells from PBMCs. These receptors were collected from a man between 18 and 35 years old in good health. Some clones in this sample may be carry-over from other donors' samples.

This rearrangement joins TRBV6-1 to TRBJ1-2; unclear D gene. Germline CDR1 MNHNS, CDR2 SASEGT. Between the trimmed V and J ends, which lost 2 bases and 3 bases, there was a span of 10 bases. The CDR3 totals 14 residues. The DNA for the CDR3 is TGTGCCAGCAGTGAATTACGGGATTACTATGGCTACACCTTC. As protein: CASSELRDYYGYTF.

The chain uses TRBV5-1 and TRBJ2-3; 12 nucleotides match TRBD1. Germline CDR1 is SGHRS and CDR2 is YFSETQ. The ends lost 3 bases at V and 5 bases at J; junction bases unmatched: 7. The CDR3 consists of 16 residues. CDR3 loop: CASSSQGQGAGDTQYF. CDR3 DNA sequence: TGCGCCAGCAGCTCCCAGGGACAGGGGGCAGGAGATACGCAGTATTTT.

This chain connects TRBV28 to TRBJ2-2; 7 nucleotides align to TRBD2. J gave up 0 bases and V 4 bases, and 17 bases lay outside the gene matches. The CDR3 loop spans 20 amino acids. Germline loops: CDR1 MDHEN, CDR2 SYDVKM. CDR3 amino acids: CASSWGGVGVTNPNTGELFF. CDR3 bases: TGTGCCAGCAGTTGGGGAGGGGTTGGGGTCACTAACCCGAACACCGGGGAGCTGTTTTTT. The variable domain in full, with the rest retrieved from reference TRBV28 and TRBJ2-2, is DVKVTQSSRYLVKRTGEKVFLECVQDMDHENMFWYRQDPGLGLRLIYFSYDVKMKEKGDIPEGYSVSREKKERFSLILESASTNQTSMYLCASSWGGVGVTNPNTGELFFGEGSRLTVL.

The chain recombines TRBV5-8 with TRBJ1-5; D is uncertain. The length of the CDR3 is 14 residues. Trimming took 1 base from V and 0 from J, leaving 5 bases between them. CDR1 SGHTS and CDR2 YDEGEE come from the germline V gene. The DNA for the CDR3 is TGTGCCAGCAGCTTGCCCAATAGCAATCAGCCCCAGCATTTT. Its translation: CASSLPNSNQPQHF.

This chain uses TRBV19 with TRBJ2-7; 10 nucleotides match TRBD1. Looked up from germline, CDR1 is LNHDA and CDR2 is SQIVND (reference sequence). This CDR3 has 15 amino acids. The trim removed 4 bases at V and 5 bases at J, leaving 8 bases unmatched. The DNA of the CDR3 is TGTGCCAGTAGTACACGGGGACAGGGGTCGGACGAGCAGTACTTC. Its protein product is CASSTRGQGSDEQYF.

CDR3 in amino acids: CASSRLSSLAGDYGYEQYF. CDR3 in DNA: TGCGCCAGCAGCCGTTTATCGTCGCTAGCGGGAGACTATGGCTACGAGCAGTACTTC. This chain joins TRBV4-1 and TRBJ2-7; 10 bases fit TRBD2. CDR1 is MGHRA and CDR2 is YSYEKL in the germline V gene. CDR3 length: 19 amino acids. The V segment lost 4 bases and the J segment 3 bases; nucleotides outside the gene matches: 18.

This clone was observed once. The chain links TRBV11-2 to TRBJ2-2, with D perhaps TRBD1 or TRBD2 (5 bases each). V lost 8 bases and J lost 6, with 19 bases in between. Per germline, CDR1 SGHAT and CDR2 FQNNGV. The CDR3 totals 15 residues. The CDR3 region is CASGPGTGPPGELFF. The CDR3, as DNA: TGTGCCAGCGGACCCGGGACGGGCCCCCCCGGGGAGCTGTTTTTT.

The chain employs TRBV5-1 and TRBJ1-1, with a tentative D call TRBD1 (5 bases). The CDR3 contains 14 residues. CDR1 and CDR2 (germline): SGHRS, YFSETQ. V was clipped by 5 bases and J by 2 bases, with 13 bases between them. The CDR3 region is CASRSDRQNTEAFF. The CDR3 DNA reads TGCGCCAGCAGGAGCGACAGACAAAACACTGAAGCTTTCTTT.

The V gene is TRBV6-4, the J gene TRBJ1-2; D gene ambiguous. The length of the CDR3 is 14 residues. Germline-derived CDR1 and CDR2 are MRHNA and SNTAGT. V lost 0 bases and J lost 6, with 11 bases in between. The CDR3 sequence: CASSDSSFGHGYTF. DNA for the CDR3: TGTGCCAGCAGTGACTCGAGTTTTGGTCATGGCTACACCTTC.

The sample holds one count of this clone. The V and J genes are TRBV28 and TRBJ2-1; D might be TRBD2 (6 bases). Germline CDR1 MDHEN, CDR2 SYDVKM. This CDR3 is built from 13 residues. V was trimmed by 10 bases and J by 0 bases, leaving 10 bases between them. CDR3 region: CATAGLSYNEQFF. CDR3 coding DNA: TGTGCCACCGCGGGGCTCTCCTACAATGAGCAGTTCTTC.

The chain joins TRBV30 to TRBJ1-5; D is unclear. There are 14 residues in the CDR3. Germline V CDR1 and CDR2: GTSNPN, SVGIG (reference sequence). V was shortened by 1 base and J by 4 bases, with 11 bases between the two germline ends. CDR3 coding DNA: TGTGCCTGGAGTGCCGGGATCGGGAATCAGCCCCAGCATTTT. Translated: CAWSAGIGNQPQHF.

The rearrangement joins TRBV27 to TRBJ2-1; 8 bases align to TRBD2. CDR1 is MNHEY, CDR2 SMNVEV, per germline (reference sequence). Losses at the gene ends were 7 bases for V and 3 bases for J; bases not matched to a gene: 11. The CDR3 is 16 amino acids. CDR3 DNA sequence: TGTGCCAGCAATTGGGGCCCGGGGGGGGTCTACAATGAGCAGTTCTTC. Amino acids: CASNWGPGGVYNEQFF.

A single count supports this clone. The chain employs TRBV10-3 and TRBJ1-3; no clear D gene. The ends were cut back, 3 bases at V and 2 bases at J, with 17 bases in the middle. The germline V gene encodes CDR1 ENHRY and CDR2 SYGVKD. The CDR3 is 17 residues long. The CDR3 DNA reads TGTGCCATCAGTGACCCCCTGGGAGTTGACGCTGGAAACACCATATATTTT. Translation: CAISDPLGVDAGNTIYF.

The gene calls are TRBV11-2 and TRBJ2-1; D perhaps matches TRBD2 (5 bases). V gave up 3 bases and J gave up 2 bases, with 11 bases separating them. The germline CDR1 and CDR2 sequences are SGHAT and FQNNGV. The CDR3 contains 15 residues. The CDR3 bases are TGTGCCAGCAGCTTCTTCAGCGGAACCTACAATGAGCAGTTCTTC. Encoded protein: CASSFFSGTYNEQFF.

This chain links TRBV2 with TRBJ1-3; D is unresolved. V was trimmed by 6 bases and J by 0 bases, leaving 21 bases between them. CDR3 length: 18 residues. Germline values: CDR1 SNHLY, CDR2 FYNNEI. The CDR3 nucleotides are TGTGCCAGCAGCCTCCGTCGGGCCCTAACTCTCTCTGGAAACACCATATATTTT. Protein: CASSLRRALTLSGNTIYF.

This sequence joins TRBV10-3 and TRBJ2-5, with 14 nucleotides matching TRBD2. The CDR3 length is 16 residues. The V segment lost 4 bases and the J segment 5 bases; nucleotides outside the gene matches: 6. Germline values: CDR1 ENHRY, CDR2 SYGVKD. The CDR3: CAISGMGLAGVETQYF. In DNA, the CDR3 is TGTGCCATCAGTGGAATGGGACTAGCGGGAGTTGAGACCCAGTACTTC.

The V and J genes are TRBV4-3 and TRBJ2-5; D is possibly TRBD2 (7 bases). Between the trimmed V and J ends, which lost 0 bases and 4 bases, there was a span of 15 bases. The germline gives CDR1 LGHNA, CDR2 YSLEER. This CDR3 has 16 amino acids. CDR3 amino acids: CASSQDRRGAGETQYF. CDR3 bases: TGCGCCAGCAGCCAAGATCGCCGGGGGGCCGGAGAGACCCAGTACTTC.

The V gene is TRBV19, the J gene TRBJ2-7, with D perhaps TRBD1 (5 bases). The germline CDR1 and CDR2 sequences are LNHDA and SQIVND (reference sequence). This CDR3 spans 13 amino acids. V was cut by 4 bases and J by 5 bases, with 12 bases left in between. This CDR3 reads CASSTRQGHEQYF. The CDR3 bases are TGTGCCAGTAGTACCCGGCAGGGCCACGAGCAGTACTTC. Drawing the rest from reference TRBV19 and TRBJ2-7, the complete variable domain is DGGITQSPKYLFRKEGQNVTLSCEQNLNHDAMYWYRQDPGQGLRLIYYSQIVNDFQKGDIAEGYSVSREKKESFPLTVTSAQKNPTAFYLCASSTRQGHEQYFGPGTRLTVT.

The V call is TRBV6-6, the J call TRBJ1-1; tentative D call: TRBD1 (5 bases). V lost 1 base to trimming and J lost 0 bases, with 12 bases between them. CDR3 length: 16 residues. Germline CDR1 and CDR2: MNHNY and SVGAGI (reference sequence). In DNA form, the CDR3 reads TGTGCCAGCAGTTACTACAGGTTGCAGATGAACACTGAAGCTTTCTTT. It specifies CASSYYRLQMNTEAFF.

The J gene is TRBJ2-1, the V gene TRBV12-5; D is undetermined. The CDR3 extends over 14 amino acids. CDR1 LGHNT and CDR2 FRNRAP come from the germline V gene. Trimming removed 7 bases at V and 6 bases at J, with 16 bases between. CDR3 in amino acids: CASAEFGAGNEQFF. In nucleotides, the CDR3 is TGTGCTAGTGCCGAGTTTGGCGCCGGCAATGAGCAGTTCTTC. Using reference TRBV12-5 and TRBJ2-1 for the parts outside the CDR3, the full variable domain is DARVTQTPRHKVTEMGQEVTMRCQPILGHNTVFWYRQTMMQGLELLAYFRNRAPLDDSGMPKDRFSAEMPDATLATLKIQPSEPRDSAVYFCASAEFGAGNEQFFGPGTRLTVL.

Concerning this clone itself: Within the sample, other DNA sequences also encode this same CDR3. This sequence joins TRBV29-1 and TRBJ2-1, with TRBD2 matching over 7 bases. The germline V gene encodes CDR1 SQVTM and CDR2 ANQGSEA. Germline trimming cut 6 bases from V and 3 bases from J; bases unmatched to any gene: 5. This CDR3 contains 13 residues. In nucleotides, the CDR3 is TGCAGCGTCCGACTAGCAGACTACAATGAGCAGTTCTTC. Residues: CSVRLADYNEQFF.

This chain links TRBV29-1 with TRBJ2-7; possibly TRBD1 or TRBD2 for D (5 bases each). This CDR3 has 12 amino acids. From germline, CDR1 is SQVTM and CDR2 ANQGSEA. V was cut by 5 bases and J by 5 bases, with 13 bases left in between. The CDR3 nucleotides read TGCAGCGTTCGCCCCGGGGCCCACGAGCAGTACTTC. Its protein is CSVRPGAHEQYF.

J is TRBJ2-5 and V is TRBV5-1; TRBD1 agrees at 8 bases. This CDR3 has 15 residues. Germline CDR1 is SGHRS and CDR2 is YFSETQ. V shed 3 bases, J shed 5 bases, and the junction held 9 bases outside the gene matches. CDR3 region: CASSSRQGQRETQYF. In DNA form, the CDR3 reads TGCGCCAGCAGCTCCCGACAGGGGCAGAGGGAGACCCAGTACTTC. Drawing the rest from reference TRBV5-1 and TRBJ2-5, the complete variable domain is KAGVTQTPRYLIKTRGQQVTLSCSPISGHRSVSWYQQTPGQGLQFLFEYFSETQRNKGNFPGRFSGRQFSNSRSEMNVSTLELGDSALYLCASSSRQGQRETQYFGPGTRLLVL.

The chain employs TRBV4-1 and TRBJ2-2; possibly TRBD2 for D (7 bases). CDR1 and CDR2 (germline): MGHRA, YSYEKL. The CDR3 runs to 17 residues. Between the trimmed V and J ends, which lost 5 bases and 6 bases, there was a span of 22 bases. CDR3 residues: CASSDAPGGPNPGELFF. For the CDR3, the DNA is TGCGCCAGCAGCGACGCCCCCGGGGGGCCCAACCCCGGGGAGCTGTTTTTT.

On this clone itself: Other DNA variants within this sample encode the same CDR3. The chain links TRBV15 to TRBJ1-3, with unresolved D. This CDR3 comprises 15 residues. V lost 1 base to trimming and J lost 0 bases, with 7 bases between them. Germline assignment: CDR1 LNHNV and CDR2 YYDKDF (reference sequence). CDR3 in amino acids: CATSRGGDSGNTIYF. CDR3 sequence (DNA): TGTGCCACCAGCAGAGGAGGAGACTCTGGAAACACCATATATTTT.